This T cell receptor (beta chain) was recovered during a study of cytomegalovirus exposure and HLA in healthy donors. Looked up from germline, CDR1 is SNHLY and CDR2 is FYNNEI. V was clipped by 5 bases and J by 2 bases, with 12 bases between them. CDR3 size: 14 residues. Produced via immunoSEQ multiplex PCR; TCRdb's table is partial and in-frame only. The table lists 90,000 to 140,000 clones, more than 85% of them singletons. This chain connects TRBV2 to TRBJ1-2; D is perhaps TRBD1 (5 bases). The receptor was derived from a woman aged 18-29 years in good health and CMV-seropositive. The sample was PBMCs. The CDR3 bases are TGTGCCAGCAGTCCCGCTCGGGGGAACTATGGCTACACCTTC. It is translated as CASSPARGNYGYTF.